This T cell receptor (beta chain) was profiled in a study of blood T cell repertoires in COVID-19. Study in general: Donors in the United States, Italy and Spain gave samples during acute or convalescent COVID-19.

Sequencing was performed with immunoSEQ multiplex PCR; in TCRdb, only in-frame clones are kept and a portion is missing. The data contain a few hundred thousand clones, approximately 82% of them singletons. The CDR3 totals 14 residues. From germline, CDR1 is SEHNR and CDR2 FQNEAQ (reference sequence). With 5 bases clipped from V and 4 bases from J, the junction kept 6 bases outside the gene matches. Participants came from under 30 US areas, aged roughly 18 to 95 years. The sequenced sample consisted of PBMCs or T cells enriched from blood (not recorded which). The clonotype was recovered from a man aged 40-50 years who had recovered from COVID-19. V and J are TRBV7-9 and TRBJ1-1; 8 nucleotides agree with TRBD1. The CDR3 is CASSPTGEGTEAFF. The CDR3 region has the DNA TGTGCCAGCAGCCCGACAGGGGAAGGCACTGAAGCTTTCTTT.